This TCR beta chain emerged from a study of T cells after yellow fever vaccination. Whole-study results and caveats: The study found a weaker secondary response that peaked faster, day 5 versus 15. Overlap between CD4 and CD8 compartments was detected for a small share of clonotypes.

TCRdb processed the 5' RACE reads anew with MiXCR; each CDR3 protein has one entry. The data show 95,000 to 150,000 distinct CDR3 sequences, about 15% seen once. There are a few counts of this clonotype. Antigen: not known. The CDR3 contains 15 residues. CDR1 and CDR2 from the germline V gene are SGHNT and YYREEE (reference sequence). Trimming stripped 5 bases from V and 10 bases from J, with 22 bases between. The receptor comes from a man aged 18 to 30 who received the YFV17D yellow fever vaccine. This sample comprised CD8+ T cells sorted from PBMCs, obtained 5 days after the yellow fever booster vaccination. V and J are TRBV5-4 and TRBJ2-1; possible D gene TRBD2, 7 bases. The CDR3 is CASRFQGGAHWEQFF. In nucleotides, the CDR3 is TGTGCCAGCAGATTTCAAGGGGGGGCCCATTGGGAGCAGTTCTTC.